This T cell receptor (beta chain) is from a study of CD8 T cells in Susac syndrome. Study-wide findings and caveats: The number of individuals included in the study's TCR sequencing and HLA analysis was acknowledged as relatively small.

Random hexamers served to reverse transcribe roughly 0.5 to 1 ug RNA. The authors amplified TCR beta CDR3 across 54 Vbeta and 13 Jbeta using immunoSEQ multiplex PCR. TCRdb reprocessed the immunoSEQ multiplex PCR reads via MiXCR and lists one record per CDR3 protein. The table lists 250,000 or so distinct CDR3 sequences, around 93% of them singletons, with around 0.067% in the top ten. This clonotype was detected a few times. Its specificity is unknown. The ends were cut back, 0 bases at V and 0 bases at J, with 11 bases in the middle. The CDR3 contains 16 residues. Germline-derived CDR1 and CDR2 are SGDLS and YYNGEE. The patients who served as multiple sclerosis controls were treatment-naive and had stable or active relapsing-remitting disease that fulfilled the revised McDonald criteria.

J is TRBJ2-3 and V is TRBV9; D gene unclear. The TCR comes from a human donor with multiple sclerosis. Sequencing was performed on CD4+ T cells from PBMCs. CDR3 bases: TGTGCCAGCAGCGTAGTTAGTGACCCTAGCACAGATACGCAGTATTTT. Translating it yields CASSVVSDPSTDTQYF.